This record looks at one T cell receptor (beta chain) sequence and its context. This record comes from a study of blood T cell repertoires in COVID-19. Study details: Spain, Italy and the United States supplied samples that represented acute and convalescent COVID-19. Sample material is recorded as cDNA or gDNA derived from T cells, B-cell-depleted T cells, or PBMCs.

V shed 5 bases and J shed 0 bases, with 20 bases lying between them. Germline V CDR1 and CDR2: LNHDA, SQIVND (reference sequence). The CDR3 covers 18 residues. Here immunoSEQ multiplex PCR was the method, and the copy in TCRdb shows in-frame clones only, minus some. Here the sample spans fewer than 300,000 clones, roughly 88% being singletons. Sequences were obtained from peripheral blood. The chain joins TRBV19 to TRBJ1-5, with a weak D call TRBD1 (6 bases). The sequence was collected from a man aged 18 to 35 with active or convalescent COVID-19. The CDR3 sequence: CASSLWDKNLNSNQPQHF. The CDR3 DNA reads as TGTGCCAGTAGTCTGTGGGACAAAAACCTCAATAGCAATCAGCCCCAGCATTTT.